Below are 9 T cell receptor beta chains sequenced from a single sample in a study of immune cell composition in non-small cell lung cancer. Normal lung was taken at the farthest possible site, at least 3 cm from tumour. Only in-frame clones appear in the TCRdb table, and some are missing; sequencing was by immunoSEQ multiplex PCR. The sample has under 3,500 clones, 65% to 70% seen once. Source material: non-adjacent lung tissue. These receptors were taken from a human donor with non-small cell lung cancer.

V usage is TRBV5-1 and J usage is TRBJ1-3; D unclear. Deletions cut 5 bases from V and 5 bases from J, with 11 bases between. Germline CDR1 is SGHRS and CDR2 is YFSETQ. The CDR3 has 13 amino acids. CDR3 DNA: TGCGCCAGCAGTCTCGAGGGCAGAAACACCATATATTTT. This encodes CASSLEGRNTIYF.

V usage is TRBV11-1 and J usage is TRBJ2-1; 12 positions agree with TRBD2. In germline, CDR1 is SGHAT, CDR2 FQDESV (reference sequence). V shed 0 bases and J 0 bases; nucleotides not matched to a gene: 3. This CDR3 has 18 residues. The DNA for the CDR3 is TGTGCCAGCAGCTTAGCGCTAGCGGGGGGGAGCTCCTACAATGAGCAGTTCTTC. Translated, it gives CASSLALAGGSSYNEQFF.

The DNA of the CDR3 is TGTGCCAGCAGCTTGGGTTCGGACTCCAACACAGATACGCAGTATTTT. This encodes CASSLGSDSNTDTQYF. The gene calls are TRBV7-9 and TRBJ2-3; the D gene is possibly TRBD2 (5 bases). The germline V and J ends were trimmed by 3 bases and 2 bases, with 15 bases remaining between them. Germline V gene sequence: CDR1 SEHNR, CDR2 FQNEAQ (reference sequence). The CDR3 covers 16 residues.

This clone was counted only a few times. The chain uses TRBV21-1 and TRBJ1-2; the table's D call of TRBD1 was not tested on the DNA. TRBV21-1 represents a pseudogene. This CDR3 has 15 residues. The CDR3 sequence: CASSLKLTGNYGYTF. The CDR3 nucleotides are TGTGCCAGCAGCCTCAAACTGACAGGGAACTATGGCTACACCTTC.

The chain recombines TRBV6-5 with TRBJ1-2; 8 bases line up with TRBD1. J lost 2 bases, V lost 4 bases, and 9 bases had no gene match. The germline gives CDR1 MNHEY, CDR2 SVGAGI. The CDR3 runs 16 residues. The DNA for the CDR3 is TGTGCCAGCAGTTTTAGCCGGACAGGGATAAACTATGGCTACACCTTC. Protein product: CASSFSRTGINYGYTF.

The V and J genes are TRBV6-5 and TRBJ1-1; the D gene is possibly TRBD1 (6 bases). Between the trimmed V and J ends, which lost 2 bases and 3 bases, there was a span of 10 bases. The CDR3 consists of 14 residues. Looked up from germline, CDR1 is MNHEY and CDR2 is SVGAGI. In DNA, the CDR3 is TGTGCCAGCAGTTACGGGGGGGGCTACACTGAAGCTTTCTTT. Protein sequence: CASSYGGGYTEAFF.

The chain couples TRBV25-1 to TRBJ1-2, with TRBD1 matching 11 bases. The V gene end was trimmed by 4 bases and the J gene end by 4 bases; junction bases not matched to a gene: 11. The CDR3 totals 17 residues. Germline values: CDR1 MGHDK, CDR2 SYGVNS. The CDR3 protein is CASSVAGQGAGGYGYTF. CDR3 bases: TGTGCCAGCAGTGTGGCAGGACAGGGGGCTGGGGGCTATGGCTACACCTTC.

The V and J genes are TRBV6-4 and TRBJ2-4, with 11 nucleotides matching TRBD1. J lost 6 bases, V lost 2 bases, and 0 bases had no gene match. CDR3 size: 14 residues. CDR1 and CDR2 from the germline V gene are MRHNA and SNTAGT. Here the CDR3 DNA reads TGTGCCAGCAGTGACGGGACAGGGGGAAACATTCAGTACTTC. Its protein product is CASSDGTGGNIQYF.

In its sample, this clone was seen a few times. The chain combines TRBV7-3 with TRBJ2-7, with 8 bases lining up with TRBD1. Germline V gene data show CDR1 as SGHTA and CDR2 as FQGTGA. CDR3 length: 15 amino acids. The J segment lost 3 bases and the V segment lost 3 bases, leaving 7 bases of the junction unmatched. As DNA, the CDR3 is TGTGCCAGCAGCTTGGCGACAGGGGTTGGCTACGAGCAGTACTTC. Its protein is CASSLATGVGYEQYF.